Below are 21 T cell receptor beta chains sequenced from a single sample in a study of shared clonotypes between healthy human individuals. Method: immunoSEQ multiplex PCR; TCRdb's copy keeps in-frame clones and lacks some. The repertoire holds about 470,000 clones, with 70% to 80% as singletons. The sequenced sample consisted of PBMCs. The source is a woman in her 40s in good health. Some clones in this sample may be carry-over from other donors' samples.

In its sample, this clone was seen a few times. The CDR3 loop is CASSVTGVADTQYF. In DNA form, the CDR3 reads TGTGCCAGCAGCGTAACGGGCGTCGCAGATACGCAGTATTTT. The chain uses TRBV9 and TRBJ2-3; no clear D gene. Deletions cut 1 base from V and 4 bases from J, with 10 bases between. The germline CDR1 and CDR2 sequences are SGDLS and YYNGEE. The CDR3 totals 14 residues. Combining the CDR3 with reference TRBV9 and TRBJ2-3 gives the whole variable domain DSGVTQTPKHLITATGQRVTLRCSPRSGDLSVYWYQQSLDQGLQFLIQYYNGEERAKGNILERFSAQQFPDLHSELNLSSLELGDSALYFCASSVTGVADTQYFGPGTRLTVL.

To note about this clone: The sample has other DNA sequences that encode this CDR3 too. This chain joins TRBV7-3 and TRBJ2-2; D is perhaps TRBD1 (6 bases). Germline V gene lookup returns CDR1 SGHTA and CDR2 FQGTGA. The CDR3 is 14 amino acids. Trimming left V 8 bases short and J 0 bases short, with 10 bases between. CDR3 nucleotides: TGTGCCAGCTCGCGGACAGCGAACACCGGGGAGCTGTTTTTT. The encoded protein is CASSRTANTGELFF.

V usage is TRBV9 and J usage is TRBJ1-1; weak D call: TRBD1 (6 bases). V gave up 0 bases and J gave up 5 bases, with 14 bases separating them. CDR1 is SGDLS, CDR2 YYNGEE, per germline. The CDR3 has 15 residues. The CDR3 is CASSVGTGIGTEAFF. CDR3 bases: TGTGCCAGCAGCGTAGGAACAGGGATTGGAACTGAAGCTTTCTTT.

The gene calls are TRBV30 and TRBJ2-3, with D possibly matching TRBD2 (5 bases). In germline, CDR1 is GTSNPN, CDR2 SVGIG (reference sequence). V dropped 3 bases and J dropped 3 bases, with 10 bases sitting between them. The CDR3 has 13 residues. The CDR3 sequence: CAWRFGGTDTQYF. CDR3 DNA sequence: TGTGCCTGGAGGTTCGGAGGAACAGATACGCAGTATTTT. Supplemented by reference TRBV30 and TRBJ2-3, the full variable domain reads SQTIHQWPATLVQPVGSPLSLECTVEGTSNPNLYWYRQAAGRGLQLLFYSVGIGQISSEVPQNLSASRPQDRQFILSSKKLLLSDSGFYLCAWRFGGTDTQYFGPGTRLTVL.

This chain joins TRBV7-6 and TRBJ2-2, with 8 bases that match TRBD1. Germline V gene lookup returns CDR1 SGHVS and CDR2 FNYEAQ. V trimming: 5 bases; J trimming: 3 bases; junction bases outside the gene matches: 5. This CDR3 has 15 residues. The CDR3 sequence: CASSGRTGYTGELFF. In DNA form, the CDR3 reads TGTGCCAGCAGCGGAAGGACAGGGTACACCGGGGAGCTGTTTTTT.

This chain links TRBV20-1 with TRBJ2-7; D remains ambiguous. The germline gives CDR1 DFQATT, CDR2 SNEGSKA (reference sequence). CDR3 length equals 11 residues. Trimming removed 0 bases at V and 2 bases at J, with 2 bases between. CDR3 region: CSAREAYEQYF. The CDR3 DNA sequence: TGCAGTGCTAGAGAGGCCTACGAGCAGTACTTC.

Remarks on this clone: A far larger clone is one nucleotide away, so this likely arose from a read error. Other DNA sequences in the sample encode the same CDR3. The rearrangement uses TRBV10-3 and TRBJ1-2; 7 bases map to TRBD1. Germline CDR1 ENHRY, CDR2 SYGVKD. The CDR3 contains 13 residues. V shed 6 bases and J 2 bases; nucleotides not matched to a gene: 3. The CDR3 sequence: CAISPTGNYGYTF. DNA of the CDR3: TGTGCCATCAGCCCGACAGGGAACTATGGCTACACCTTC.

Here the CDR3 DNA reads TGTGCCAGCAGCGCATATGTTGAGCAGTTCTTC. Translated, it gives CASSAYVEQFF. This chain joins TRBV28 and TRBJ2-1; D is unresolved. V was clipped by 6 bases and J by 9 bases, with 9 bases between them. Per the germline V gene, CDR1 is MDHEN and CDR2 is SYDVKM. This CDR3 is 11 amino acids long.

This chain joins TRBV19 and TRBJ2-1; TRBD2 agrees at 7 bases. The ends lost 0 bases at V and 4 bases at J; junction bases unmatched: 9. This CDR3 has 17 amino acids. CDR1 is LNHDA and CDR2 is SQIVND in the germline V gene (reference sequence). The CDR3: CASSIDVASGHYNEQFF. The CDR3 DNA sequence: TGTGCCAGTAGTATAGATGTCGCTAGCGGCCATTACAATGAGCAGTTCTTC.

The chain combines TRBV11-2 with TRBJ2-2, with D tentatively TRBD2 (5 bases). Germline lookup yields CDR1 SGHAT and CDR2 FQNNGV. V lost 4 bases to trimming and J lost 2 bases, with 8 bases between them. The CDR3 runs to 14 residues. Here the CDR3 reads CASSSRDNTGELFF. The CDR3 bases are TGTGCCAGCAGCTCCCGGGATAACACCGGGGAGCTGTTTTTT.

This clone was recorded a few times. This chain uses TRBV6-4 with TRBJ1-5; no clear D gene. Trimming pared 6 bases from V and 3 bases from J, leaving 9 bases between. The CDR3 extends over 13 amino acids. Per germline, CDR1 MRHNA and CDR2 SNTAGT. In DNA, the CDR3 is TGTGCCAGCAGCACAGACCCCAATCAGCCCCAGCATTTT. Translation gives CASSTDPNQPQHF.

The chain has TRBV4-3 and TRBJ2-7; TRBD1 agrees at 8 bases. V shed 4 bases and J 1 base; nucleotides not matched to a gene: 9. CDR3 size: 16 residues. Germline CDR1 reads LGHNA; CDR2 reads YSLEER. Here the CDR3 DNA reads TGCGCCAGCAGCCGCAATACAGGGGGGTTTTCCTACGAGCAGTACTTC. The encoded protein is CASSRNTGGFSYEQYF.

A single count supports this clone. The chain links TRBV11-2 to TRBJ2-1; D is possibly TRBD2 (5 bases). Deletions cut 1 base from V and 9 bases from J, with 13 bases between. This CDR3 comprises 14 residues. The germline V gene has CDR1 SGHAT and CDR2 FQNNGV. CDR3 amino acids: CASSLVAGLVEQFF. The DNA of the CDR3 is TGTGCCAGCAGCTTAGTTGCGGGTCTCGTTGAGCAGTTCTTC.

This chain joins TRBV19 and TRBJ2-7, with D possibly being TRBD1 or TRBD2 (6 bases each). Trimming removed 3 bases at V and 2 bases at J, with 14 bases between. CDR1 LNHDA and CDR2 SQIVND come from the germline V gene (reference sequence). The CDR3 is 15 amino acids. The DNA of the CDR3 is TGTGCCAGTAGTATCCGACAGGAGGGGACCTACGAGCAGTACTTC. Translated: CASSIRQEGTYEQYF. Full variable domain (remainder filled in from reference TRBV19 and TRBJ2-7): DGGITQSPKYLFRKEGQNVTLSCEQNLNHDAMYWYRQDPGQGLRLIYYSQIVNDFQKGDIAEGYSVSREKKESFPLTVTSAQKNPTAFYLCASSIRQEGTYEQYFGPGTRLTVT.

V usage is TRBV6-1 and J usage is TRBJ1-5; no clear D gene. This CDR3 has 14 amino acids. V was pared by 6 bases and J by 11 bases, with 20 bases between. Germline loops: CDR1 MNHNS, CDR2 SASEGT. The CDR3: CASSVTDTPLAQHF. The DNA of the CDR3 is TGTGCCAGCAGCGTTACGGATACCCCTCTGGCCCAGCATTTT.

This clone came up a few times. The chain combines TRBV4-2 with TRBJ1-6; a weak D match, TRBD1 (5 bases). The CDR3 consists of 15 residues. Germline V gene lookup returns CDR1 LGHNA and CDR2 YNFKEQ. V was shortened by 0 bases and J by 8 bases, with 11 bases between the two germline ends. This chain's CDR3 is CASSQDPGPDSPLHF. DNA for the CDR3: TGTGCCAGCAGCCAAGACCCAGGGCCGGATTCACCCCTCCACTTT.

The chain carries TRBV5-1 and TRBJ2-7; 10 bases are a match to TRBD2. Per germline, CDR1 SGHRS and CDR2 YFSETQ. This CDR3 region has 15 residues. The J segment lost 7 bases and the V segment lost 4 bases, leaving 11 bases of the junction unmatched. The CDR3 sequence is CASSIPSSGSREQYF. In DNA, the CDR3 is TGCGCCAGCAGCATACCCTCTAGCGGGAGTCGAGAGCAGTACTTC.

The chain employs TRBV5-1 and TRBJ2-5; D unclear. V was pared by 4 bases and J by 0 bases, with 4 bases between. Germline assignment: CDR1 SGHRS and CDR2 YFSETQ. The CDR3 contains 12 residues. The CDR3 DNA reads as TGCGCCAGCAGCCCCAACCAAGAGACCCAGTACTTC. Protein: CASSPNQETQYF.

The chain combines TRBV28 with TRBJ1-4, with D possibly being TRBD1 (5 bases). V was trimmed by 5 bases and J by 0 bases, leaving 13 bases between them. This CDR3 is 16 amino acids long. Germline V gene sequence: CDR1 MDHEN, CDR2 SYDVKM. The CDR3 bases are TGTGCCAGCAGTACCAGCCAGGGTTCAACTAATGAAAAACTGTTTTTT. It translates to CASSTSQGSTNEKLFF.

This clone has a count of ten or more. J is TRBJ2-5 and V is TRBV6-1, with 10 bases aligning to TRBD1. With 8 bases clipped from V and 5 bases from J, the junction kept 11 bases outside the gene matches. The CDR3 is 15 residues long. Germline V gene sequence: CDR1 MNHNS, CDR2 SASEGT. The CDR3 is CASFRDRGRWETQYF. CDR3 in DNA: TGTGCCAGCTTTAGAGACAGGGGGCGGTGGGAGACCCAGTACTTC.

This clone was detected only a few times. The chain combines TRBV28 with TRBJ1-5; perhaps TRBD1 as D (6 bases). CDR3 length: 18 residues. Looked up from germline, CDR1 is MDHEN and CDR2 is SYDVKM. Trimming removed 6 bases at V and 7 bases at J, with 28 bases between. Here the CDR3 DNA reads TGTGCCAGCAGGGGTACAGGGACCCCAGGGATAATCGGGCAGCCCCAGCATTTT. Protein sequence: CASRGTGTPGIIGQPQHF. The whole variable domain, filled in from reference TRBV28 and TRBJ1-5, reads DVKVTQSSRYLVKRTGEKVFLECVQDMDHENMFWYRQDPGLGLRLIYFSYDVKMKEKGDIPEGYSVSREKKERFSLILESASTNQTSMYLCASRGTGTPGIIGQPQHFGDGTRLSIL.